This note documents a single TCR beta chain sequence. This may arise from a read error, as a much more abundant clone is one base away. Synthesis of cDNA used 5'RACE (with 10-nucleotide random UMIs). TCRdb analysed the 5' RACE reads with MiXCR anew, one entry per CDR3 protein. This sample has around 79,000 distinct CDR3 sequences, with over 12% found just once. The sample originates from a study of neurological immune-mediated disorders. Germline CDR1 is SEHNR and CDR2 is FQNEAQ (reference sequence). CDR3 length equals 15 residues. Sequencing was performed on PBMCs. The receptor's source is a woman in her forties or fifties in good health. The chain uses TRBV7-9 and TRBJ2-5, with 8 bases identical to TRBD2. The CDR3 protein is CDSSGRAGAWETQYF. The CDR3 region has the DNA TGTGACAGCAGCGGCCGAGCGGGAGCATGGGAGACCCAGTACTTC.